This TCR beta chain is drawn from a study of cytomegalovirus exposure and HLA in healthy donors. The CDR3 extends over 14 amino acids. V was cut by 5 bases and J by 7 bases, with 18 bases left in between. The germline gives CDR1 SGHTA, CDR2 FQGTGA. It was with 60 Vbeta and 13 Jbeta primers that the PCR ran. Sequenced by immunoSEQ multiplex PCR; TCRdb stores in-frame clones only, minus some. Its table records roughly 34,000 clones. The origin of this receptor is a woman aged 40 to 50 in good health and CMV-seropositive. The sample comprised PBMCs. V gene TRBV7-3 combines with J gene TRBJ2-7; TRBD2 is a possible D gene (8 bases). CDR3 amino acids: CASSTREGAREQYF. The CDR3 nucleotides read TGTGCCAGCAGCACCCGGGAGGGGGCAAGGGAGCAGTACTTC.